The following is a T cell receptor (beta chain) sequence with its context. Both 60 Vbeta primers and 13 Jbeta primers went into the PCR. Only in-frame clones appear in the TCRdb table, and some are missing; sequencing was by immunoSEQ multiplex PCR. In the table there are 95,000 to 110,000 clones, 81% of which are singletons. The sample belongs to a study of cytomegalovirus exposure and HLA in healthy donors. Germline V CDR1 and CDR2: MGHRA, YSYEKL. V was cut by 0 bases and J by 1 base, with 6 bases left in between. The CDR3 spans 14 residues. The receptor comes from a man aged 25 to 45 in good health and CMV-seronegative. Material for sequencing was PBMCs. The chain has TRBV4-1 and TRBJ2-5; no clear D gene. CDR3 sequence reads: CASSQDLRQETQYF. DNA of the CDR3: TGCGCCAGCAGCCAAGATCTACGCCAAGAGACCCAGTACTTC.